This T cell receptor beta chain comes out of a study of CD8+CD57+ T cells in acquired aplastic anemia. Across the whole study: Mean yield of DNA from sorted CD4+ and CD8+ cells was about 3.2 ug.

Notes on this clonotype: Antigen: not known.

Genomic DNA, the template, was used for profiling of the TCR beta VDJ and CDR3. TCRdb re-called the reads with MiXCR, one entry per CDR3 protein. The sample has roughly 260,000 distinct CDR3 sequences, roughly half seen once; the top ten hold under 9%. Broader study findings: There were 25 to 30 CD8+ CDR3 sequences that occurred in both patients and controls.

An expansion of CD8+CD57+ cells by flow cytometry had been shown in patients chosen for sequencing. Each of the patients presented with severe acquired aplastic anemia. Sequencing was done on a sample of sorted CD4+, CD8+, or CD8+CD57+ T cells (not recorded which) from PBMCs. The clonotype was recovered from a human donor with aplastic anemia.

CDR3 in DNA: TGCAGTGCGGTGACTAGCGGGGTTAGCTCCTACAATGAGCAGTTCTTC. Amino acid sequence: CSAVTSGVSSYNEQFF. This chain uses TRBV20-1 with TRBJ2-1, with 11 bases lining up with TRBD2. The V gene's germline CDR1 is DFQATT and CDR2 SNEGSKA (reference sequence). The V and J ends lost 6 bases and 0 bases, in that order; junction bases with no gene match: 7. This CDR3 comprises 16 residues.